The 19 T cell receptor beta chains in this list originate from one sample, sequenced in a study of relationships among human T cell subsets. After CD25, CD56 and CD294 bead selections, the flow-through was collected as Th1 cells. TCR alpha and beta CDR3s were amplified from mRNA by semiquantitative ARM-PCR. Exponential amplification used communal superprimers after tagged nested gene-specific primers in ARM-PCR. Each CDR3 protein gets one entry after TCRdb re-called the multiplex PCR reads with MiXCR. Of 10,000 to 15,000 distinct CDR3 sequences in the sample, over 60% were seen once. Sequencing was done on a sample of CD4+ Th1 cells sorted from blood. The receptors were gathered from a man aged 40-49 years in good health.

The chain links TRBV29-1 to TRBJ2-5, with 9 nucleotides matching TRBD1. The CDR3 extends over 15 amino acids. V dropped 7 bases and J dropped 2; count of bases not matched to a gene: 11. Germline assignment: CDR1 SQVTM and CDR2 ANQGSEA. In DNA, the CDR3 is TGCAGCGCTCCTGACAGGGGGAGTGGGCAAGAGACCCAGTACTTC. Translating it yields CSAPDRGSGQETQYF.

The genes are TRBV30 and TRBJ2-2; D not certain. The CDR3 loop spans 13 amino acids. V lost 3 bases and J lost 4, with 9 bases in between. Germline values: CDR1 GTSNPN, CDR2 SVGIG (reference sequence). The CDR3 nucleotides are TGTGCCTGGAGGGCACAGTCCACCGGGGAGCTGTTTTTT. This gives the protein CAWRAQSTGELFF.

CDR3 residues: CSALSKTGIYEQYF. CDR3 DNA: TGCAGTGCGCTCAGTAAGACAGGGATCTACGAGCAGTACTTC. The chain recombines TRBV20-1 with TRBJ2-7, with 7 bases identical to TRBD1. V shed 6 bases, J shed 3 bases, and the junction held 11 bases outside the gene matches. The CDR3 totals 14 residues. CDR1 is DFQATT, CDR2 SNEGSKA, per germline (reference sequence).

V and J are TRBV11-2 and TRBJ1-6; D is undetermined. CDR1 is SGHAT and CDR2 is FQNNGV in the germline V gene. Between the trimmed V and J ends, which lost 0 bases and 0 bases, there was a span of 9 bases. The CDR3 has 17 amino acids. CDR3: CASSLEGASSYNSPLHF. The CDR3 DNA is TGTGCCAGCAGCTTAGAAGGAGCAAGCTCCTATAATTCACCCCTCCACTTT.

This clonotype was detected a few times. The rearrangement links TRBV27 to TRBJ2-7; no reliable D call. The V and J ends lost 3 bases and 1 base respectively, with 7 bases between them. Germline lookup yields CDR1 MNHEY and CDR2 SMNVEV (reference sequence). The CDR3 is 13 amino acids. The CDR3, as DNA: TGTGCCAGCAGTTTGGAGTCTTCCTACGAGCAGTACTTC. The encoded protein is CASSLESSYEQYF.

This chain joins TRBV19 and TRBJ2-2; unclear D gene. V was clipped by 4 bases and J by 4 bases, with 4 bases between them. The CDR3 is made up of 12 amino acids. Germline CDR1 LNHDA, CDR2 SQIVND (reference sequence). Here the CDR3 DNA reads TGTGCCAGTAGTAGGACCACCGGGGAGCTGTTTTTT. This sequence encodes CASSRTTGELFF.

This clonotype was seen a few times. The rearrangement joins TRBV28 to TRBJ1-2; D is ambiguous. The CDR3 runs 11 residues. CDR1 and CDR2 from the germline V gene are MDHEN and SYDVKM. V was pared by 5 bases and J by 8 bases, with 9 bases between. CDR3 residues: CASSAGMGYTF. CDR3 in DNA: TGTGCCAGCAGTGCTGGTATGGGCTACACCTTC.

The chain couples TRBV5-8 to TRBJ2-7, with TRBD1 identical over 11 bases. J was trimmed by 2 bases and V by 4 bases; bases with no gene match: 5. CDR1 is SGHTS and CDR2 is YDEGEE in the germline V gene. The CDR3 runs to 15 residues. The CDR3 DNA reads TGTGCCAGCAGCCGGGGACAGGGGGGCACCTACGAGCAGTACTTC. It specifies CASSRGQGGTYEQYF.

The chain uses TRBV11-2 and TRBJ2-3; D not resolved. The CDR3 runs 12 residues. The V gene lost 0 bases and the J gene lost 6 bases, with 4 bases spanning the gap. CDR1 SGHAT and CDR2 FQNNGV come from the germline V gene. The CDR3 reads CASSLERDTQYF. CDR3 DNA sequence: TGTGCCAGCAGCTTAGAGAGGGATACGCAGTATTTT. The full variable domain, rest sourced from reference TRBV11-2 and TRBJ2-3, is EAGVAQSPRYKIIEKRQSVAFWCNPISGHATLYWYQQILGQGPKLLIQFQNNGVVDDSQLPKDRFSAERLKGVDSTLKIQPAKLEDSAVYLCASSLERDTQYFGPGTRLTVL.

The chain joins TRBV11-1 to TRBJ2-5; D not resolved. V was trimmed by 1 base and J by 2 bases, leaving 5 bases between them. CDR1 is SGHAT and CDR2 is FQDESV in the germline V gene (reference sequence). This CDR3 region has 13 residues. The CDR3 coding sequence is TGTGCCAGCAGCTTAGGGCTACAAGAGACCCAGTACTTC. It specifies CASSLGLQETQYF.

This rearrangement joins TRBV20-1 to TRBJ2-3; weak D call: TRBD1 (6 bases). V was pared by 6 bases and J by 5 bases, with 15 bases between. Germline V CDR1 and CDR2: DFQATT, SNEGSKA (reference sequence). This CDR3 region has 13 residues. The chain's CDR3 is CSALRPRGDTQYF. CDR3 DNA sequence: TGCAGTGCCCTCCGACCCAGGGGAGATACGCAGTATTTT.

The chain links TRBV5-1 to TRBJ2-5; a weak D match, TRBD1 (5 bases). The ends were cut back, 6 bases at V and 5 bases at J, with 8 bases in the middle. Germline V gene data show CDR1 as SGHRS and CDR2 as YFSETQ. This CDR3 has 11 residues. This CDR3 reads CASKRGETQYF. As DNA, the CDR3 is TGCGCCAGCAAAAGGGGTGAGACCCAGTACTTC.

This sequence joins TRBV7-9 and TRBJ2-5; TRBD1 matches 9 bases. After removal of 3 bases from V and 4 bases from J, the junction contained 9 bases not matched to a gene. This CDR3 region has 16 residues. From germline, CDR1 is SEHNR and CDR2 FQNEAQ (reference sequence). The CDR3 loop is CASSFRTGVSGETQYF. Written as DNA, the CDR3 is TGTGCCAGCAGCTTTCGGACAGGGGTCAGCGGAGAGACCCAGTACTTC.

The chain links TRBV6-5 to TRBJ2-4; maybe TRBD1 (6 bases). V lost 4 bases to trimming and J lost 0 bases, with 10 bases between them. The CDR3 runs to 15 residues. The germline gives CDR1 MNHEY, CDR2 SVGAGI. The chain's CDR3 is CASSSLGQAKNIQYF. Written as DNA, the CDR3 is TGTGCCAGCAGTTCCCTGGGACAAGCCAAAAACATTCAGTACTTC.

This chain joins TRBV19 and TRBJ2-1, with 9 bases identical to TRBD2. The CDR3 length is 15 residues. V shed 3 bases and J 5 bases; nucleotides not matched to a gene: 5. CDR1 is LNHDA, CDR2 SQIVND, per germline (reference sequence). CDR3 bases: TGTGCCAGTAGTATGGTGGCGGGAGGGAACAATGAGCAGTTCTTC. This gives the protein CASSMVAGGNNEQFF.

CDR3 region: CASITSGGTDTQYF. The CDR3 nucleotides are TGTGCCAGCATCACTAGCGGGGGCACAGATACGCAGTATTTT. V and J are TRBV28 and TRBJ2-3; 10 nucleotides line up with TRBD2. Germline V CDR1 and CDR2: MDHEN, SYDVKM. This CDR3 comprises 14 residues. V gave up 7 bases and J gave up 1 base; unmatched junction bases: 2.

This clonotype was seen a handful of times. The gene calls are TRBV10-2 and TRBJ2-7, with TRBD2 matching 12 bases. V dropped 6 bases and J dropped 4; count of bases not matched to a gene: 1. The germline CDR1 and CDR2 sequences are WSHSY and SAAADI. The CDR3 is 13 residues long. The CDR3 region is CASRTSGSYEQYF. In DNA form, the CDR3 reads TGCGCCAGCAGGACTAGCGGGAGTTACGAGCAGTACTTC.

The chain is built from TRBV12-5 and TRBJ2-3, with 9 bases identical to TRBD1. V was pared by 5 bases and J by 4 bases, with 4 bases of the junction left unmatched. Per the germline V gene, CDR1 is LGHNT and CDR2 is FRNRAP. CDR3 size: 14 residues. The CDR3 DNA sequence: TGTGCTAGTGGTCAAACAGGGGGCGCAGATACGCAGTATTTT. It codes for CASGQTGGADTQYF.

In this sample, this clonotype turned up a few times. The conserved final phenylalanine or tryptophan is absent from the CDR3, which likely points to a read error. The CDR3 sequence is CASSQDRDLSAFS. CDR3 coding DNA: TGTGCCAGCAGCCAAGATCGGGACCTGAGCGCTTTCTCT. This chain joins TRBV14 and TRBJ1-1, with a weak D call TRBD1 (5 bases). Germline CDR1 reads SGHDN; CDR2 reads FVKESK. Trimming removed 0 bases at V and 11 bases at J, with 13 bases between. The CDR3 has 13 amino acids.